This T cell receptor beta chain was captured by sequencing in a study of regulatory T cells in long-lasting Graves disease. This clonotype has at least ten counts. Stated time point: newly diagnosed GD, antithyroid drugs for less than 3 months. TCR sequences were obtained from RNA taken from PBMCs. In building TCR beta libraries, iRepertoire HTBI primers were used together with Arm-PCR of CDR3 regions. One entry per CDR3 protein, called by TCRdb with MiXCR from the multiplex PCR reads. The sample includes approximately 460,000 distinct CDR3 sequences, roughly 15% seen only once; the top ten take around 10%. Deletions cut 5 bases from V and 1 base from J, with 14 bases between. CDR1 and CDR2 from the germline V gene are SGHAT and FQNNGV. CDR3 size: 15 residues. The data also belong to a second study, concerning T cells in Graves' hyperthyroidism and ophthalmopathy. That paper notes: With the HTBI primer set, the TCR CDR3 went through a first round of RT-PCR. Before onset, ophthalmopathy was predicted by the model a median roughly 6.8 months earlier.

The genes are TRBV11-2 and TRBJ1-1; D is possibly TRBD1 (6 bases). The source material was peripheral blood mononuclear cells (PBMCs), sampled at new diagnosis, from a patient treated with antithyroid drugs. This TCR derives from a woman in her twenties or thirties with Graves disease. In nucleotides, the CDR3 is TGTGCCAGCAGCCAGCTGGGGGCTCAGAACACTGAAGCTTTCTTT. Translated: CASSQLGAQNTEAFF. The complete variable domain, with remaining parts taken from reference TRBV11-2 and TRBJ1-1, reads EAGVAQSPRYKIIEKRQSVAFWCNPISGHATLYWYQQILGQGPKLLIQFQNNGVVDDSQLPKDRFSAERLKGVDSTLKIQPAKLEDSAVYLCASSQLGAQNTEAFFGQGTRLTVV.